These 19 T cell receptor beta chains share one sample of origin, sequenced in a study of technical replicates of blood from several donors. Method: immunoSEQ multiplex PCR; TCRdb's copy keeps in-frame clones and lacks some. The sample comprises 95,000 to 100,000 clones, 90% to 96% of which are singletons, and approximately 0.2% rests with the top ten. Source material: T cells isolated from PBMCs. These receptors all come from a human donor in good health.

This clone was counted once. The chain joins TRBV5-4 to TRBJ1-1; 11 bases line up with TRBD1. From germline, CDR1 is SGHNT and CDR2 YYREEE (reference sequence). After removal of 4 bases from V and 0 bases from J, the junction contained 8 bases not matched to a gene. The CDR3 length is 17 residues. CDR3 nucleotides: TGTGCCAGCAGCCTCGGACAGGGGGCATGGGTGAACACTGAAGCTTTCTTT. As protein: CASSLGQGAWVNTEAFF.

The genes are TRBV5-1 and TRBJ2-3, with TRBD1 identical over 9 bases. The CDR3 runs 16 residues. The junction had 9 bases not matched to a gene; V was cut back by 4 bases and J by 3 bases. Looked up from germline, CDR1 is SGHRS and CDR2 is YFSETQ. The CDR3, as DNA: TGCGCCAGCAGCCCCGGGGACAGGGAACATACAGATACGCAGTATTTT. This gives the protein CASSPGDREHTDTQYF.

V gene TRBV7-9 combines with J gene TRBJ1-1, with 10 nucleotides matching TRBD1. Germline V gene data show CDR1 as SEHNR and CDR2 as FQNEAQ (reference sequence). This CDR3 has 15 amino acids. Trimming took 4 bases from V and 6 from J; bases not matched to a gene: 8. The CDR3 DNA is TGTGCCAGCAGCTCCCCGGGGGACAGGGGTGCTGAAGCTTTCTTT. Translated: CASSSPGDRGAEAFF.

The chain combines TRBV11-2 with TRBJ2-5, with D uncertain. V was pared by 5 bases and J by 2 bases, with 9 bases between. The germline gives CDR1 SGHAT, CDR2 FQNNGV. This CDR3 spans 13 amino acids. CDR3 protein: CASSPSRQETQYF. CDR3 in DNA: TGTGCCAGCAGCCCTTCCAGGCAAGAGACCCAGTACTTC.

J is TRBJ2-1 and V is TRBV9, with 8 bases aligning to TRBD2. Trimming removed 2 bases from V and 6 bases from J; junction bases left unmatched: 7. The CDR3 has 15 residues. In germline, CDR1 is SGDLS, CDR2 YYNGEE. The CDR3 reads CASSVRSGGSNEQFF. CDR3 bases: TGTGCCAGCAGCGTTAGGTCGGGAGGGTCCAATGAGCAGTTCTTC. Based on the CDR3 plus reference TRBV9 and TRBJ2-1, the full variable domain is DSGVTQTPKHLITATGQRVTLRCSPRSGDLSVYWYQQSLDQGLQFLIQYYNGEERAKGNILERFSAQQFPDLHSELNLSSLELGDSALYFCASSVRSGGSNEQFFGPGTRLTVL.

CDR3 in amino acids: CASSLGRGLYSYEQYF. CDR3 DNA sequence: TGCGCCAGCAGCTTGGGTAGGGGACTCTACTCCTACGAGCAGTACTTC. V usage is TRBV5-1 and J usage is TRBJ2-7; a weak D match, TRBD2 (6 bases). The CDR3 length is 16 residues. The V end lost 0 bases, the J end lost 0 bases, and 13 bases lay between the germline ends. Germline CDR1 reads SGHRS; CDR2 reads YFSETQ.

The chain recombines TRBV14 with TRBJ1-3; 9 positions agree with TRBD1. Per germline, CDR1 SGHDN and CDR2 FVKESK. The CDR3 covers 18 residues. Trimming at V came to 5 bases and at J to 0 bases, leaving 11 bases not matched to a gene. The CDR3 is CASSVTPGQGDSGNTIYF. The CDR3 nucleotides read TGTGCCAGCAGCGTTACACCGGGACAGGGCGACTCTGGAAACACCATATATTTT.

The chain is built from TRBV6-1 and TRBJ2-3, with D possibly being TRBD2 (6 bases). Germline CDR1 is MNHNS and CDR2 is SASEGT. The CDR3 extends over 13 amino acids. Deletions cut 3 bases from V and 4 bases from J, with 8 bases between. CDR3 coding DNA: TGTGCCAGCAGTGATAGCGGAGCAGATACGCAGTATTTT. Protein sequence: CASSDSGADTQYF.

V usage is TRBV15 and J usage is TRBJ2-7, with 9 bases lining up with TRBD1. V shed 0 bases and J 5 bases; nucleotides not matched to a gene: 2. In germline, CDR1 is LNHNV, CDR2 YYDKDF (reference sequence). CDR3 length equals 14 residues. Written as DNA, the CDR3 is TGTGCCACCAGCAGAGATGGGACAGGGCACGAGCAGTACTTC. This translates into CATSRDGTGHEQYF.

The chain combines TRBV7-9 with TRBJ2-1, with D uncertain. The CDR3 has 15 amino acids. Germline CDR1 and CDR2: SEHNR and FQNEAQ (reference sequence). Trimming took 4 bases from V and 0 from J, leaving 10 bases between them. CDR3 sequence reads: CASSSPGDSYNEQFF. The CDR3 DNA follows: TGTGCCAGCAGCTCCCCGGGTGACTCCTACAATGAGCAGTTCTTC.

The CDR3 DNA reads TGTGCCAGTAGTCCGAGACAGAACACTGAAGCTTTCTTT. Translated: CASSPRQNTEAFF. The chain employs TRBV19 and TRBJ1-1; D unresolved. In germline, CDR1 is LNHDA, CDR2 SQIVND (reference sequence). The CDR3 is made up of 13 amino acids. The V end was cut by 5 bases, the J end by 1 base, with 8 bases between. The full variable domain, rest sourced from reference TRBV19 and TRBJ1-1, is DGGITQSPKYLFRKEGQNVTLSCEQNLNHDAMYWYRQDPGQGLRLIYYSQIVNDFQKGDIAEGYSVSREKKESFPLTVTSAQKNPTAFYLCASSPRQNTEAFFGQGTRLTVV.

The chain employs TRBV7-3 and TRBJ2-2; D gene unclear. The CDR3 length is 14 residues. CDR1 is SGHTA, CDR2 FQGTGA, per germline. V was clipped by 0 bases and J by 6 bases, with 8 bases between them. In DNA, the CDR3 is TGTGCCAGCAGCTTAACTAGAATCGCCGGGGAGCTGTTTTTT. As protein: CASSLTRIAGELFF.

DNA of the CDR3: TGTGCCAGCAGCTTTTTAAGTCCTCCTAGCTCCTACGAGCAGTACTTC. It is translated as CASSFLSPPSSYEQYF. The chain links TRBV13 to TRBJ2-7; no definite D call. V gave up 3 bases and J gave up 0 bases, with 15 bases separating them. The V gene's germline CDR1 is PRHDT and CDR2 FYEKMQ (reference sequence). This CDR3 spans 16 amino acids.

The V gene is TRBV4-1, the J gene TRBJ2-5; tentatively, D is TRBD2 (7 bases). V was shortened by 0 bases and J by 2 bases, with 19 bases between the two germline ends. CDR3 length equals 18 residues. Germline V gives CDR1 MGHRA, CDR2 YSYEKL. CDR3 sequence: CASSQDSFGAGAQETQYF. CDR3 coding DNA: TGCGCCAGCAGCCAAGATTCCTTTGGTGCGGGGGCACAAGAGACCCAGTACTTC.

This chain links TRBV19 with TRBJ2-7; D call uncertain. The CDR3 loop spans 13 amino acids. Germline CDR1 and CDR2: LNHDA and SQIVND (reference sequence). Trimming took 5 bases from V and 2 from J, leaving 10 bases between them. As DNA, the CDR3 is TGTGCCAGTAGTCCCAGTATGGCCTACGAGCAGTACTTC. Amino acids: CASSPSMAYEQYF.

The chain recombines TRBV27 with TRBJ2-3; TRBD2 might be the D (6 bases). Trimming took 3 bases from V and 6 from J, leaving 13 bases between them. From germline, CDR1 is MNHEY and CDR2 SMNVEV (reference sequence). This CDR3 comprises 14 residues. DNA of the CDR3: TGTGCCAGCAGTTTTACCGGGACTGGGGATACGCAGTATTTT. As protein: CASSFTGTGDTQYF.

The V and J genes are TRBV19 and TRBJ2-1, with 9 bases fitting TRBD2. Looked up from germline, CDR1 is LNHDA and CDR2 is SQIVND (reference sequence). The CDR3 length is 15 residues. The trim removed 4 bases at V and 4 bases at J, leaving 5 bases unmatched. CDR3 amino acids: CASSSTSGSYNEQFF. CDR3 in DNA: TGTGCCAGTAGTAGCACTAGCGGGTCTTACAATGAGCAGTTCTTC.

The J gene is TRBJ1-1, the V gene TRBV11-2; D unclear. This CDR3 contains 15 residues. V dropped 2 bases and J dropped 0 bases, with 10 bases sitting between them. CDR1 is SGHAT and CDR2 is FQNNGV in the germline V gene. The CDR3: CASSLIGSMNTEAFF. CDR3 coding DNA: TGTGCCAGCAGCTTAATCGGTAGCATGAACACTGAAGCTTTCTTT.

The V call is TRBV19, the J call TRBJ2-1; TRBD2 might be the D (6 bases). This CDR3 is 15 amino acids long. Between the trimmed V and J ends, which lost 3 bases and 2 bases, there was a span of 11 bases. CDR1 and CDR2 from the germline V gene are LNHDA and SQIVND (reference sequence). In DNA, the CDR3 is TGTGCCAGTAGTATGGGACTTTCGGCCTACAATGAGCAGTTCTTC. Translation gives CASSMGLSAYNEQFF.